The next 17 T cell receptor beta chains were all read from a single sample in a study of cytomegalovirus exposure and HLA in healthy donors. PCR was performed using 60 Vbeta and 13 Jbeta primers. This table comes from immunoSEQ multiplex PCR, and its TCRdb copy is limited to in-frame clones, with some not included. This sample has around 90,000 clones, with more than 75% found just once. The specimen was PBMCs. The source of these receptors is a human donor in good health.

Only a few counts were recorded for this clone. The chain links TRBV19 to TRBJ2-1, with 8 nucleotides matching TRBD1. Losses at the gene ends were 5 bases for V and 5 bases for J; bases not matched to a gene: 11. This CDR3 is built from 16 residues. Germline V gene lookup returns CDR1 LNHDA and CDR2 SQIVND (reference sequence). The CDR3 here is CASSRPRGPDNNEQFF. The CDR3 nucleotides are TGTGCCAGTAGTCGGCCCAGGGGGCCTGATAACAATGAGCAGTTCTTC. Filled out from reference TRBV19 and TRBJ2-1, the complete variable domain reads DGGITQSPKYLFRKEGQNVTLSCEQNLNHDAMYWYRQDPGQGLRLIYYSQIVNDFQKGDIAEGYSVSREKKESFPLTVTSAQKNPTAFYLCASSRPRGPDNNEQFFGPGTRLTVL.

V usage is TRBV10-3 and J usage is TRBJ2-3; D is unresolved. Germline loops: CDR1 ENHRY, CDR2 SYGVKD. V lost 4 bases and J lost 8, with 16 bases in between. The CDR3 covers 14 residues. CDR3 DNA: TGTGCCATCAGTGCAGATCCGGGTATCGGTACGCAGTATTTT. It is translated as CAISADPGIGTQYF.

The CDR3 loop is CASSPDLGTGLAGDNEQFF. CDR3 nucleotides: TGTGCCAGCAGCCCTGACCTCGGAACGGGACTAGCGGGAGACAATGAGCAGTTCTTC. J is TRBJ2-1 and V is TRBV5-4; TRBD2 matches at 14 bases. Looked up from germline, CDR1 is SGHNT and CDR2 is YYREEE (reference sequence). This CDR3 spans 19 amino acids. J gave up 5 bases and V 4 bases, and 14 bases lay outside the gene matches.

This chain connects TRBV2 to TRBJ2-3; the match to TRBD2 covers 7 bases. Germline V CDR1 and CDR2: SNHLY, FYNNEI. The V and J ends lost 5 bases and 2 bases, in that order; junction bases with no gene match: 1. CDR3 length: 13 residues. CDR3 nucleotides: TGTGCCAGCAGTCTAGCGGACACAGATACGCAGTATTTT. It translates to CASSLADTDTQYF.

This clone was counted between two and nine times. The chain employs TRBV5-4 and TRBJ2-3, with a tentative D call TRBD2 (6 bases). The V end lost 3 bases, the J end lost 3 bases, and 11 bases lay between the germline ends. Germline V lookup: CDR1 SGHNT, CDR2 YYREEE (reference sequence). This CDR3 has 14 residues. In DNA, the CDR3 is TGTGCCAGCAGCTCCCGGGACTCTACAGATACGCAGTATTTT. It codes for CASSSRDSTDTQYF.

V usage is TRBV14 and J usage is TRBJ1-6, with unresolved D. The CDR3 covers 13 residues. Germline V CDR1 and CDR2: SGHDN, FVKESK. Trimming took off 1 base at V and 10 bases at J, with 8 bases between the two ends. The CDR3 loop reads CASSQGARSPLHF. For the CDR3, the DNA is TGTGCCAGCAGCCAAGGGGCGCGATCACCCCTCCACTTT.

The chain is built from TRBV6-1 and TRBJ2-2; TRBD2 agrees at 7 bases. The CDR3 sequence is 14 residues long. The V gene's germline CDR1 is MNHNS and CDR2 SASEGT. With V trimmed by 6 bases and J by 6 bases, 7 bases remained unmatched. Here the CDR3 reads CASSPLGGAGELFF. The CDR3 DNA reads as TGTGCCAGCAGCCCACTGGGGGGGGCCGGGGAGCTGTTTTTT.

The chain uses TRBV5-4 and TRBJ2-2, with 8 bases fitting TRBD1. Trimming removed 4 bases from V and 3 bases from J; junction bases left unmatched: 8. Germline V CDR1 and CDR2: SGHNT, YYREEE (reference sequence). CDR3 length equals 16 residues. The CDR3 spells CASSPDRVLYTGELFF. CDR3 bases: TGTGCCAGCAGCCCGGACAGGGTTCTGTACACCGGGGAGCTGTTTTTT.

The chain links TRBV6-6 to TRBJ1-2; D is perhaps TRBD1 (6 bases). This CDR3 contains 14 residues. Germline V lookup: CDR1 MNHNY, CDR2 SVGAGI (reference sequence). Trimming shortened V by 6 bases and J by 8 bases, and 19 bases separated the two germline ends. CDR3 in DNA: TGTGCCAGCAGCCCTTCGACAGGAGGAGGCGGCTACACCTTC. Encoded protein: CASSPSTGGGGYTF.

The V gene is TRBV7-2, the J gene TRBJ2-3; possibly TRBD1 for D (5 bases). V lost 5 bases and J 0 bases, leaving 18 bases between the germline ends. Germline V gives CDR1 SGHTA, CDR2 FQGNSA. The CDR3 contains 17 residues. CDR3: CASSRTQGLPSTDTQYF. The CDR3, as DNA: TGTGCCAGCAGCCGAACTCAGGGTCTACCTAGCACAGATACGCAGTATTTT.

V gene TRBV6-5 combines with J gene TRBJ2-1; D is undetermined. This CDR3 comprises 15 residues. Germline V CDR1 and CDR2: MNHEY, SVGAGI. Trimming pared 6 bases from V and 0 bases from J, leaving 12 bases between. CDR3 sequence: CASSPTPSSYNEQFF. CDR3 coding DNA: TGTGCCAGCAGCCCCACCCCGAGCTCCTACAATGAGCAGTTCTTC.

The chain is built from TRBV7-9 and TRBJ2-5; 11 nucleotides line up with TRBD2. The CDR3 sequence is 17 residues long. CDR1 SEHNR and CDR2 FQNEAQ come from the germline V gene (reference sequence). The V gene end was trimmed by 3 bases and the J gene end by 5 bases; junction bases not matched to a gene: 11. The CDR3 protein is CASSFGDLAGGPETQYF. CDR3 DNA sequence: TGTGCCAGCAGCTTTGGTGACTTAGCGGGGGGGCCGGAGACCCAGTACTTC.

The chain carries TRBV27 and TRBJ2-4; 10 nucleotides agree with TRBD2. This CDR3 has 20 residues. In germline, CDR1 is MNHEY, CDR2 SMNVEV (reference sequence). V was clipped by 3 bases and J by 0 bases; unmatched bases: 14. In DNA form, the CDR3 reads TGTGCCAGCAGTTTTCGGTCAGGGCTAGCGGGGGTTCTAGCCAAAAACATTCAGTACTTC. Residues: CASSFRSGLAGVLAKNIQYF.

This clone was seen a single time. The chain couples TRBV18 to TRBJ2-1; D is perhaps TRBD1 (6 bases). The CDR3 sequence is 15 residues long. V lost 3 bases, J lost 9 bases, and 18 bases lay in between. Germline loops: CDR1 KGHSH, CDR2 LQKENI. CDR3 sequence reads: CASSPGRAARGEQFF. CDR3 DNA: TGTGCCAGCTCACCGGGTAGGGCAGCCAGGGGTGAGCAGTTCTTC.

The chain has TRBV29-1 and TRBJ1-1, with D possibly matching TRBD1 (6 bases). Trimming pared 4 bases from V and 5 bases from J, leaving 20 bases between. Germline assignment: CDR1 SQVTM and CDR2 ANQGSEA. The CDR3 consists of 15 residues. In DNA, the CDR3 is TGCAGCGTTGGGGGGGGCGGGGGGCCGGGGACTGAAGCTTTCTTT. Residues: CSVGGGGGPGTEAFF.

V and J are TRBV6-5 and TRBJ2-7, with 11 bases identical to TRBD1. Per germline, CDR1 MNHEY and CDR2 SVGAGI. The ends lost 6 bases at V and 6 bases at J; junction bases unmatched: 7. The CDR3 contains 14 residues. CDR3 coding DNA: TGTGCCAGCAGAAGGACAGGGGGCCTTGGCGAGCAGTACTTC. It encodes CASRRTGGLGEQYF.

The chain recombines TRBV6-5 with TRBJ1-3; D call uncertain. The V end lost 7 bases, the J end lost 4 bases, and 5 bases lay between the germline ends. CDR3 length equals 11 residues. Germline-derived CDR1 and CDR2 are MNHEY and SVGAGI. DNA of the CDR3: TGTGCCAGCACAGAAGGAAACACCATATATTTT. Translating it yields CASTEGNTIYF.